What follows is one T cell receptor beta chain and its context. No antigen is known for it. Overall study findings and caveats: Tumor memory CD4+ T cell TCR gene usage clustered with blood and lymph node memory CD4+ cells and lymph node naive CD4+ cells. Whole repertoires were not studied in the larger cohort, only one V-J beta rearrangement. Tumor Tregs overlapped most with tumor, then blood, naive CD4+ cells.

After constant-region reverse-primer amplification, full-length variable regions underwent semi-nested PCR with Nested Universal Primer A. TCRdb reprocessed the 5' RACE reads with MiXCR, giving one entry per CDR3 protein. The repertoire holds about 7,800 distinct CDR3 sequences, around 40% seen once, with around 7% in the top ten. Germline V lookup: CDR1 MNHNS, CDR2 SASEGT. V was pared by 1 base and J by 11 bases, with 9 bases between. The length of the CDR3 is 12 residues. The clonotype originates from a female donor with breast cancer. Sequencing was performed on tumor-infiltrating memory CD4+ T cells sorted from the breast tumor. Documented subset: memory CD4+ T cells, CD4+CD45RO+CD25-. The chain combines TRBV6-1 with TRBJ1-5, with no clear D. This chain's CDR3 is CASSEGWWTQHF. The CDR3 DNA reads as TGTGCCAGCAGTGAAGGGTGGTGGACCCAGCATTTT.